Below, 14 T cell receptor beta chains from the same sample are listed, as sequenced in a study of blood T cell repertoires in COVID-19. Only in-frame clones appear in the TCRdb table, and some are missing; sequencing was by immunoSEQ multiplex PCR. This sample carries about 200,000 clones, roughly 84% of them seen once, and the ten largest clones take 1.5% to 2%. Sequenced: peripheral blood. The receptors come from a man in his forties with active or convalescent COVID-19.

The CDR3 protein is CAWRLYTYGYTF. The CDR3 DNA follows: TGTGCCTGGAGGCTTTACACCTATGGCTACACCTTC. The J gene is TRBJ1-2, the V gene TRBV30; unclear D gene. The CDR3 contains 12 residues. Germline V gives CDR1 GTSNPN, CDR2 SVGIG (reference sequence). Trimming took 3 bases from V and 4 from J, leaving 9 bases between them.

The chain has TRBV18 and TRBJ1-4, with unresolved D. Trimming removed 2 bases at V and 0 bases at J, with 7 bases between. Germline V lookup: CDR1 KGHSH, CDR2 LQKENI. This CDR3 is built from 15 residues. CDR3 in amino acids: CASSPRQATNEKLFF. In nucleotides, the CDR3 is TGTGCCAGCTCACCAAGGCAGGCAACTAATGAAAAACTGTTTTTT.

As for this clone: In the same sample, other DNA sequences code for this CDR3. The chain is built from TRBV5-1 and TRBJ1-4; D uncertain. Trimming pared 0 bases from V and 0 bases from J, leaving 3 bases between. Germline V lookup: CDR1 SGHRS, CDR2 YFSETQ. The CDR3 contains 14 residues. CDR3 region: CASSLGATNEKLFF. DNA for the CDR3: TGCGCCAGCAGCTTGGGCGCAACTAATGAAAAACTGTTTTTT.

The chain recombines TRBV25-1 with TRBJ1-4; 8 bases are shared with TRBD1. The CDR3 has 14 amino acids. Germline V lookup: CDR1 MGHDK, CDR2 SYGVNS. The V and J ends lost 6 bases and 8 bases, in that order; junction bases with no gene match: 8. CDR3 sequence reads: CASSVQGAREKLFF. Written as DNA, the CDR3 is TGTGCCAGCAGCGTCCAGGGGGCGAGGGAAAAACTGTTTTTT.

The chain is built from TRBV5-1 and TRBJ1-1; D is perhaps TRBD1 (5 bases). The CDR3 is made up of 13 amino acids. Germline values: CDR1 SGHRS, CDR2 YFSETQ. V was shortened by 4 bases and J by 4 bases, with 11 bases between the two germline ends. CDR3 sequence: CASSRGIGTEAFF. CDR3 bases: TGCGCCAGCAGCAGGGGAATAGGCACTGAAGCTTTCTTT.

In this sample, this clone turned up once. CDR3 amino acids: CASSTGQGSSYEQYF. CDR3 nucleotides: TGTGCCAGCAGTACGGGACAGGGAAGCTCCTACGAGCAGTACTTC. This chain uses TRBV2 with TRBJ2-7; 9 bases match TRBD1. The CDR3 length is 15 residues. Germline V gene lookup returns CDR1 SNHLY and CDR2 FYNNEI. V gave up 5 bases and J gave up 0 bases; unmatched junction bases: 5.

The rearrangement joins TRBV5-4 to TRBJ1-1; the match to TRBD1 covers 7 bases. Trimming removed 2 bases from V and 4 bases from J; junction bases left unmatched: 8. This CDR3 is built from 15 residues. The germline V gene has CDR1 SGHNT and CDR2 YYREEE (reference sequence). The CDR3 coding sequence is TGTGCCAGCAGCTTACAGGGGCGAGGGAGCACTGAAGCTTTCTTT. It translates to CASSLQGRGSTEAFF.

This sequence joins TRBV7-3 and TRBJ1-6; tentatively, D is TRBD1 (5 bases). The CDR3 sequence is 15 residues long. Trimming pared 2 bases from V and 7 bases from J, leaving 12 bases between. Germline CDR1 is SGHTA and CDR2 is FQGTGA. CDR3 coding DNA: TGTGCCAGCAGCTTATTATCTGGGGCCAATTCACCCCTCCACTTT. Protein sequence: CASSLLSGANSPLHF.

This clone was recorded at least ten times. An end of the junction differs from the germline gene, which may be a read error. CDR3 nucleotides: TGTGCCAGCAGCACCCGGGGGGGTGGCGGCACTAAAGCTTTCTTT. It is translated as CASSTRGGGGTKAFF. V is TRBV7-9 and J is TRBJ1-1; D perhaps matches TRBD1 (5 bases). The length of the CDR3 is 15 residues. The germline V gene encodes CDR1 SEHNR and CDR2 FQNEAQ (reference sequence).

CDR3 DNA: TGTGCCAGCAGTTTATGGGGATCGGACAGGGGTTCGGCGGAGACCCAGTACTTC. This encodes CASSLWGSDRGSAETQYF. J is TRBJ2-5 and V is TRBV28; 9 bases agree with TRBD1. This CDR3 comprises 18 residues. Per the germline V gene, CDR1 is MDHEN and CDR2 is SYDVKM. V was clipped by 0 bases and J by 5 bases; unmatched bases: 13.

The chain uses TRBV6-5 and TRBJ2-7, with 12 bases matching TRBD2. J gave up 6 bases and V 2 bases, and 8 bases lay outside the gene matches. Germline CDR1 MNHEY, CDR2 SVGAGI. The CDR3 runs to 16 residues. The DNA for the CDR3 is TGTGCCAGCAGTTACCCCTCCGGGACTAGCGGGCGCGAGCAGTACTTC. As protein: CASSYPSGTSGREQYF.

This chain links TRBV28 with TRBJ1-2; 11 nucleotides match TRBD1. Germline V CDR1 and CDR2: MDHEN, SYDVKM. The V and J ends lost 6 bases and 6 bases, in that order; junction bases with no gene match: 15. The length of the CDR3 is 17 residues. In DNA, the CDR3 is TGTGCCAGCAGCCGGACTGCGGACAGGGGGCGTGAAGATGGCTACACCTTC. It encodes CASSRTADRGREDGYTF.

The rearrangement uses TRBV5-1 and TRBJ2-3, with 11 bases matching TRBD2. Per germline, CDR1 SGHRS and CDR2 YFSETQ. V shed 4 bases and J 2 bases; nucleotides not matched to a gene: 6. The CDR3 sequence is 16 residues long. The CDR3 DNA sequence: TGCGCCAGCAGCGACGGGACTAGCGGTTACACAGATACGCAGTATTTT. Translated: CASSDGTSGYTDTQYF. Full variable domain (outside the CDR3, taken from reference TRBV5-1 and TRBJ2-3): KAGVTQTPRYLIKTRGQQVTLSCSPISGHRSVSWYQQTPGQGLQFLFEYFSETQRNKGNFPGRFSGRQFSNSRSEMNVSTLELGDSALYLCASSDGTSGYTDTQYFGPGTRLTVL.

V gene TRBV27 combines with J gene TRBJ2-1, with D unclear. V lost 5 bases and J lost 0, with 23 bases in between. There are 19 residues in the CDR3. CDR1 MNHEY and CDR2 SMNVEV come from the germline V gene (reference sequence). CDR3 sequence: CASSPVWSLAAISYNEQFF. The CDR3, as DNA: TGTGCCAGCAGTCCCGTTTGGTCGTTGGCAGCGATCTCCTACAATGAGCAGTTCTTC.